The 22 T cell receptor beta chains below were found in one sample sequenced in a study of cytomegalovirus exposure and HLA in healthy donors. PCR used 60 Vbeta primers and 13 Jbeta primers. Profiling relied on immunoSEQ multiplex PCR, and the TCRdb table lists in-frame clones only, not all of them. The sample has 99,000 or so clones, approximately 14% seen once; the top ten hold 0.83%. The sequenced sample was PBMCs. These receptors all stem from a female donor in good health and CMV-seronegative.

The V gene is TRBV6-5, the J gene TRBJ1-1; a possible D gene is TRBD1 (5 bases). CDR3 length equals 15 residues. V lost 0 bases and J lost 5, with 13 bases in between. Per the germline V gene, CDR1 is MNHEY and CDR2 is SVGAGI. The CDR3 region is CASSYSAGRATEAFF. The DNA for the CDR3 is TGTGCCAGCAGTTACTCGGCAGGGCGTGCGACTGAAGCTTTCTTT.

The chain has TRBV30 and TRBJ1-2; D possibly corresponds to TRBD1 (6 bases). The V end was cut by 4 bases, the J end by 4 bases, with 19 bases between. The CDR3 is made up of 15 amino acids. The germline V gene encodes CDR1 GTSNPN and CDR2 SVGIG (reference sequence). CDR3 loop: CAWTRDIQLPYGYTF. Here the CDR3 DNA reads TGTGCCTGGACCCGGGACATTCAATTACCCTATGGCTACACCTTC.

This sequence joins TRBV7-6 and TRBJ2-1, with D possibly matching TRBD1 (6 bases). Germline CDR1 reads SGHVS; CDR2 reads FNYEAQ. Trimming left V 1 base short and J 4 bases short, with 11 bases between. This CDR3 has 15 residues. Here the CDR3 reads CASSLVPGQYNEQFF. Written as DNA, the CDR3 is TGTGCCAGCAGCTTAGTTCCGGGACAATACAATGAGCAGTTCTTC. The full variable domain, its missing parts supplied by reference TRBV7-6 and TRBJ2-1, is GAGVSQSPRYKVTKRGQDVALRCDPISGHVSLYWYRQALGQGPEFLTYFNYEAQQDKSGLPNDRFSAERPEGSISTLTIQRTEQRDSAMYRCASSLVPGQYNEQFFGPGTRLTVL.

The genes are TRBV27 and TRBJ2-2, with a tentative D call TRBD1 (6 bases). The V end lost 3 bases, the J end lost 1 base, and 12 bases lay between the germline ends. The CDR3 spans 16 residues. Germline values: CDR1 MNHEY, CDR2 SMNVEV (reference sequence). The CDR3 sequence is CASSFSGQRNTGELFF. Here the CDR3 DNA reads TGTGCCAGCAGTTTCTCGGGACAAAGGAACACCGGGGAGCTGTTTTTT.

This chain joins TRBV2 and TRBJ2-2; 8 positions match TRBD2. CDR3 length: 16 amino acids. The J segment lost 8 bases and the V segment lost 4 bases, leaving 12 bases of the junction unmatched. Germline values: CDR1 SNHLY, CDR2 FYNNEI. The CDR3 DNA reads TGTGCCAGCAGTGCGGAGCGGGGGCAGATAGGAGGGGAGCTGTTTTTT. Amino acids: CASSAERGQIGGELFF. The complete variable domain, with remaining parts taken from reference TRBV2 and TRBJ2-2, reads EPEVTQTPSHQVTQMGQEVILRCVPISNHLYFYWYRQILGQKVEFLVSFYNNEISEKSEIFDDQFSVERPDGSNFTLKIRSTKLEDSAMYFCASSAERGQIGGELFFGEGSRLTVL.

The sample holds a few counts of this clone. The chain carries TRBV30 and TRBJ1-1, with 7 bases lining up with TRBD1. Germline V CDR1 and CDR2: GTSNPN, SVGIG (reference sequence). This CDR3 has 15 residues. Trimming at V came to 7 bases and at J to 0 bases, leaving 11 bases not matched to a gene. The CDR3 region is CALTRDRALNTEAFF. The CDR3 nucleotides are TGTGCCTTGACCCGGGACAGAGCACTGAACACTGAAGCTTTCTTT.

The chain is built from TRBV7-9 and TRBJ1-4; TRBD1 aligns across 7 bases. The trim removed 5 bases at V and 7 bases at J, leaving 7 bases unmatched. The CDR3 sequence is 14 residues long. Germline V gene lookup returns CDR1 SEHNR and CDR2 FQNEAQ (reference sequence). The CDR3 bases are TGTGCCAGCAGCCTGACAGGGACAAGTGAAAAACTGTTTTTT. This translates into CASSLTGTSEKLFF.

The chain has TRBV7-2 and TRBJ1-3, with 8 bases fitting TRBD1. The CDR3 is 15 residues long. V gave up 0 bases and J gave up 4 bases; unmatched junction bases: 2. Germline V lookup: CDR1 SGHTA, CDR2 FQGNSA. CDR3 in amino acids: CASSLAGTGGNTIYF. The CDR3 nucleotides read TGTGCCAGCAGCTTAGCCGGGACAGGCGGAAACACCATATATTTT.

The rearrangement joins TRBV27 to TRBJ1-5; D is undetermined. The CDR3 runs 14 residues. V lost 6 bases, J lost 1 base, and 10 bases lay in between. Germline values: CDR1 MNHEY, CDR2 SMNVEV (reference sequence). CDR3 amino acids: CASSTSISNQPQHF. CDR3 coding DNA: TGTGCCAGCAGCACCAGTATAAGCAATCAGCCCCAGCATTTT.

This chain links TRBV2 with TRBJ2-7, with 8 bases aligning to TRBD2. The CDR3 has 15 amino acids. The V and J ends lost 8 bases and 4 bases, in that order; junction bases with no gene match: 13. Germline V gives CDR1 SNHLY, CDR2 FYNNEI. As DNA, the CDR3 is TGTGCCAGCCGCCCGGCCGGGACTAGGGGGTACGAGCAGTACTTC. Translated: CASRPAGTRGYEQYF.

This chain uses TRBV5-1 with TRBJ1-5, with 8 bases fitting TRBD1. V lost 0 bases to trimming and J lost 4 bases; unmatched junction nucleotides: 6. This CDR3 is 16 amino acids long. Per the germline V gene, CDR1 is SGHRS and CDR2 is YFSETQ. CDR3 sequence (DNA): TGCGCCAGCAGCTTGGGACCGACAGGGGATAATCAGCCCCAGCATTTT. Translated, it gives CASSLGPTGDNQPQHF.

This clone was picked up a small number of times. The rearrangement joins TRBV25-1 to TRBJ2-7, with TRBD1 matching 7 bases. The CDR3 sequence is 13 residues long. Trimming removed 3 bases from V and 3 bases from J; junction bases left unmatched: 2. CDR1 is MGHDK, CDR2 SYGVNS, per germline. In DNA, the CDR3 is TGTGCCAGCAGTGAGACAGGGATCTACGAGCAGTACTTC. This gives the protein CASSETGIYEQYF.

The rearrangement joins TRBV9 to TRBJ2-7, with 9 bases identical to TRBD2. Germline V gives CDR1 SGDLS, CDR2 YYNGEE. The CDR3 consists of 16 residues. Trimming took 0 bases from V and 3 from J; bases not matched to a gene: 7. CDR3 in DNA: TGTGCCAGCAGCGTAGTTGGTAGCGGGAGTTTCTACGAGCAGTACTTC. Translating it yields CASSVVGSGSFYEQYF.

The chain joins TRBV30 to TRBJ1-1; 10 bases are a match to TRBD1. The length of the CDR3 is 13 residues. The V gene end was trimmed by 2 bases and the J gene end by 7 bases; junction bases not matched to a gene: 4. Germline V gives CDR1 GTSNPN, CDR2 SVGIG (reference sequence). The CDR3 spells CAWSQGQGVEAFF. In DNA, the CDR3 is TGTGCCTGGAGTCAAGGACAGGGGGTTGAAGCTTTCTTT.

This clone was observed a few times. This sequence joins TRBV10-3 and TRBJ1-1; TRBD1 matches at 9 bases. The CDR3 has 14 amino acids. Germline-derived CDR1 and CDR2 are ENHRY and SYGVKD. V shed 11 bases and J 3 bases; nucleotides not matched to a gene: 10. CDR3 sequence reads: CAVMRDRVDTEAFF. CDR3 in DNA: TGTGCCGTCATGCGGGACAGGGTGGACACTGAAGCTTTCTTT.

This clone was seen a handful of times. The genes are TRBV28 and TRBJ2-2, with D possibly matching TRBD2 (6 bases). The germline V and J ends were trimmed by 4 bases and 6 bases, with 18 bases remaining between them. The CDR3 extends over 16 amino acids. Looked up from germline, CDR1 is MDHEN and CDR2 is SYDVKM. CDR3 loop: CASSSPHRGGAGELFF. The CDR3 DNA is TGTGCCAGCAGTTCCCCTCACCGAGGAGGGGCCGGGGAGCTGTTTTTT. Together with reference TRBV28 and TRBJ2-2, the CDR3 gives the full variable domain: DVKVTQSSRYLVKRTGEKVFLECVQDMDHENMFWYRQDPGLGLRLIYFSYDVKMKEKGDIPEGYSVSREKKERFSLILESASTNQTSMYLCASSSPHRGGAGELFFGEGSRLTVL.

This clone has only a few counts. The V call is TRBV7-9, the J call TRBJ2-5; the D is unclear. This CDR3 spans 13 amino acids. Trimming took 2 bases from V and 5 from J, leaving 9 bases between them. The V gene's germline CDR1 is SEHNR and CDR2 FQNEAQ (reference sequence). CDR3 region: CASSLSSVETQYF. The CDR3 nucleotides are TGTGCCAGCAGCTTATCTTCGGTGGAGACCCAGTACTTC.

The chain couples TRBV2 to TRBJ1-6; perhaps TRBD1 as D (5 bases). This CDR3 spans 13 amino acids. From germline, CDR1 is SNHLY and CDR2 FYNNEI. The V gene lost 10 bases and the J gene lost 4 bases, with 11 bases spanning the gap. The CDR3 spells CATHQGYNSPLHF. CDR3 nucleotide sequence: TGTGCCACGCACCAGGGTTATAATTCACCCCTCCACTTT.

This clone has a handful of counts. The chain combines TRBV5-1 with TRBJ2-3, with D perhaps TRBD2 (5 bases). Trimming cost V 6 bases and J 4 bases, with 12 bases left between them. In germline, CDR1 is SGHRS, CDR2 YFSETQ. The CDR3 spans 13 residues. CDR3 nucleotide sequence: TGCGCCAGCACTCACCCCGGGGCAGATACGCAGTATTTT. Protein product: CASTHPGADTQYF. The variable domain in full, completed from reference TRBV5-1 and TRBJ2-3, reads KAGVTQTPRYLIKTRGQQVTLSCSPISGHRSVSWYQQTPGQGLQFLFEYFSETQRNKGNFPGRFSGRQFSNSRSEMNVSTLELGDSALYLCASTHPGADTQYFGPGTRLTVL.

This clone has a handful of counts. The chain carries TRBV4-1 and TRBJ2-2, with a possible D match to TRBD1 (6 bases). Germline V CDR1 and CDR2: MGHRA, YSYEKL. Trimming removed 2 bases from V and 6 bases from J, with 16 bases in between. The CDR3 has 16 residues. CDR3 loop: CASSQRSTTGSGELFF. The CDR3 DNA reads as TGCGCCAGCAGCCAACGATCGACTACAGGGTCCGGGGAGCTGTTTTTT.

This sequence joins TRBV5-6 and TRBJ2-3; a possible D gene is TRBD2 (6 bases). Germline-derived CDR1 and CDR2 are SGHDT and YYEEEE. The CDR3 totals 14 residues. The ends were cut back, 4 bases at V and 1 base at J, with 10 bases in the middle. CDR3 residues: CASSQSSGTDTQYF. CDR3 DNA sequence: TGTGCCAGCAGCCAATCTAGCGGCACAGATACGCAGTATTTT.

This rearrangement joins TRBV5-6 to TRBJ2-7, with D uncertain. Per the germline V gene, CDR1 is SGHDT and CDR2 is YYEEEE. The V gene lost 4 bases and the J gene lost 1 base, with 9 bases spanning the gap. The CDR3 is 13 amino acids. The CDR3 DNA sequence: TGTGCCAGCAGCCCCTTCCTTTCCTACGAGCAGTACTTC. Translating it yields CASSPFLSYEQYF.